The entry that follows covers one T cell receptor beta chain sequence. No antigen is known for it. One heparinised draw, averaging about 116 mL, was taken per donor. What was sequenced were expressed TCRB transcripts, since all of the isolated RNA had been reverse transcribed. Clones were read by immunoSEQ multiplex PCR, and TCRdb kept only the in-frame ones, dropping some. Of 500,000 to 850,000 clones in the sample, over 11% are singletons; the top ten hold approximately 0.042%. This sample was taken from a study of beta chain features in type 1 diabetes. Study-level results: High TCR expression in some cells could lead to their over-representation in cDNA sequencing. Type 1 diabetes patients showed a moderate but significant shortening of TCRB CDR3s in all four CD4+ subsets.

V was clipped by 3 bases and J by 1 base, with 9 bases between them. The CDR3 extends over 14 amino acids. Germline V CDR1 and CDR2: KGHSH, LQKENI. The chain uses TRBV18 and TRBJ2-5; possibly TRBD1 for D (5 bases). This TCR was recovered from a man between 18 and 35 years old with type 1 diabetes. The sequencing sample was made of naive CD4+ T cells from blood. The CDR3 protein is CASSPFDSQETQYF. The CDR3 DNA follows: TGTGCCAGCTCACCTTTCGACAGCCAAGAGACCCAGTACTTC.